Following are 10 T cell receptor beta chains from one sample sequenced in a study of T cell responses to AZD1222 COVID-19 vaccine. Clones were sequenced by immunoSEQ multiplex PCR, and TCRdb holds only the in-frame ones, with some missing. The table records 150,000 to 200,000 clones, 80% to 95% of them present only once. Sample: peripheral blood, taken on day 0 of AZD1222 vaccination. These receptors came from an adult in good health.

This chain joins TRBV7-9 and TRBJ2-7, with TRBD2 matching over 12 bases. Trimming cost V 5 bases and J 8 bases; bases outside gene matches: 7. The germline V gene has CDR1 SEHNR and CDR2 FQNEAQ (reference sequence). The length of the CDR3 is 14 residues. CDR3 in amino acids: CASSPGTSGPQQYF. CDR3 DNA sequence: TGTGCCAGCAGCCCGGGGACTAGCGGGCCCCAGCAGTACTTC.

The V gene is TRBV13, the J gene TRBJ1-6, with a tentative D call TRBD1 (5 bases). The germline V and J ends were trimmed by 4 bases and 6 bases, with 10 bases remaining between them. Germline V gene lookup returns CDR1 PRHDT and CDR2 FYEKMQ (reference sequence). The CDR3 has 14 residues. This CDR3 reads CASSWGGVNSPLHF. CDR3 sequence (DNA): TGTGCCAGCAGCTGGGGGGGGGTTAATTCACCCCTCCACTTT.

This chain links TRBV19 with TRBJ1-1, with 7 bases lining up with TRBD1. Germline assignment: CDR1 LNHDA and CDR2 SQIVND (reference sequence). The CDR3 consists of 14 residues. J gave up 4 bases and V 8 bases, and 10 bases lay outside the gene matches. The DNA for the CDR3 is TGTGCCAGTGGGGACGGACAGGCCCTCACTGAAGCTTTCTTT. Translating gives CASGDGQALTEAFF.

J is TRBJ1-5 and V is TRBV18, with TRBD1 matching 8 bases. V lost 6 bases to trimming and J lost 4 bases; unmatched junction nucleotides: 11. The germline CDR1 and CDR2 sequences are KGHSH and LQKENI. The CDR3 runs to 16 residues. This CDR3 reads CASSPSTGGGNQPQHF. CDR3 in DNA: TGTGCCAGCTCCCCTTCAACAGGGGGAGGGAATCAGCCCCAGCATTTT.

This sequence joins TRBV4-1 and TRBJ2-7; 9 nucleotides line up with TRBD1. Germline values: CDR1 MGHRA, CDR2 YSYEKL. The CDR3 length is 16 residues. With V trimmed by 0 bases and J by 7 bases, 10 bases remained unmatched. CDR3 loop: CASSQDRDRASLEQYF. CDR3 sequence (DNA): TGCGCCAGCAGCCAAGATAGGGACAGGGCTTCTTTGGAGCAGTACTTC.

The rearrangement joins TRBV7-2 to TRBJ1-1, with a possible D match to TRBD1 (6 bases). CDR1 and CDR2 (germline): SGHTA, FQGNSA. There are 15 residues in the CDR3. V lost 5 bases, J lost 4 bases, and 17 bases lay in between. The CDR3 nucleotides read TGTGCCAGCAGCCCACAGGGCGGTGGGGTCACTGAAGCTTTCTTT. Translation gives CASSPQGGGVTEAFF.

J is TRBJ2-5 and V is TRBV4-3; TRBD2 agrees at 11 bases. Germline-derived CDR1 and CDR2 are LGHNA and YSLEER. Trimming took 0 bases from V and 5 from J; bases not matched to a gene: 8. The CDR3 length is 17 residues. CDR3 in DNA: TGCGCCAGCAGCCAAGATGGGATAATAGCGGGAGGGGAGACCCAGTACTTC. This sequence encodes CASSQDGIIAGGETQYF.

This chain links TRBV5-1 with TRBJ1-3; 7 positions agree with TRBD1. Trimming at V came to 0 bases and at J to 0 bases, leaving 15 bases not matched to a gene. The CDR3 runs to 20 residues. Germline values: CDR1 SGHRS, CDR2 YFSETQ. The CDR3 region has the DNA TGCGCCAGCAGCTTGGGTCCGACAGGGACCGAGTCTGACTCTGGAAACACCATATATTTT. Protein sequence: CASSLGPTGTESDSGNTIYF.

The V call is TRBV7-9, the J call TRBJ1-3, with a possible D match to TRBD1 (5 bases). The germline CDR1 and CDR2 sequences are SEHNR and FQNEAQ (reference sequence). The CDR3 is 14 amino acids. V dropped 0 bases and J dropped 6 bases, with 9 bases sitting between them. The CDR3 protein is CASSLAGDLNTIYF. The CDR3 region has the DNA TGTGCCAGCAGCTTAGCGGGGGATCTAAACACCATATATTTT.

DNA for the CDR3: TGTGCCAGCTCACCACGAATGTGGGGTGAAAAACTGTTTTTT. As protein: CASSPRMWGEKLFF. V is TRBV18 and J is TRBJ1-4, with D unresolved. CDR1 and CDR2 (germline): KGHSH, LQKENI. The CDR3 sequence is 14 residues long. V was trimmed by 1 base and J by 7 bases, leaving 10 bases between them.